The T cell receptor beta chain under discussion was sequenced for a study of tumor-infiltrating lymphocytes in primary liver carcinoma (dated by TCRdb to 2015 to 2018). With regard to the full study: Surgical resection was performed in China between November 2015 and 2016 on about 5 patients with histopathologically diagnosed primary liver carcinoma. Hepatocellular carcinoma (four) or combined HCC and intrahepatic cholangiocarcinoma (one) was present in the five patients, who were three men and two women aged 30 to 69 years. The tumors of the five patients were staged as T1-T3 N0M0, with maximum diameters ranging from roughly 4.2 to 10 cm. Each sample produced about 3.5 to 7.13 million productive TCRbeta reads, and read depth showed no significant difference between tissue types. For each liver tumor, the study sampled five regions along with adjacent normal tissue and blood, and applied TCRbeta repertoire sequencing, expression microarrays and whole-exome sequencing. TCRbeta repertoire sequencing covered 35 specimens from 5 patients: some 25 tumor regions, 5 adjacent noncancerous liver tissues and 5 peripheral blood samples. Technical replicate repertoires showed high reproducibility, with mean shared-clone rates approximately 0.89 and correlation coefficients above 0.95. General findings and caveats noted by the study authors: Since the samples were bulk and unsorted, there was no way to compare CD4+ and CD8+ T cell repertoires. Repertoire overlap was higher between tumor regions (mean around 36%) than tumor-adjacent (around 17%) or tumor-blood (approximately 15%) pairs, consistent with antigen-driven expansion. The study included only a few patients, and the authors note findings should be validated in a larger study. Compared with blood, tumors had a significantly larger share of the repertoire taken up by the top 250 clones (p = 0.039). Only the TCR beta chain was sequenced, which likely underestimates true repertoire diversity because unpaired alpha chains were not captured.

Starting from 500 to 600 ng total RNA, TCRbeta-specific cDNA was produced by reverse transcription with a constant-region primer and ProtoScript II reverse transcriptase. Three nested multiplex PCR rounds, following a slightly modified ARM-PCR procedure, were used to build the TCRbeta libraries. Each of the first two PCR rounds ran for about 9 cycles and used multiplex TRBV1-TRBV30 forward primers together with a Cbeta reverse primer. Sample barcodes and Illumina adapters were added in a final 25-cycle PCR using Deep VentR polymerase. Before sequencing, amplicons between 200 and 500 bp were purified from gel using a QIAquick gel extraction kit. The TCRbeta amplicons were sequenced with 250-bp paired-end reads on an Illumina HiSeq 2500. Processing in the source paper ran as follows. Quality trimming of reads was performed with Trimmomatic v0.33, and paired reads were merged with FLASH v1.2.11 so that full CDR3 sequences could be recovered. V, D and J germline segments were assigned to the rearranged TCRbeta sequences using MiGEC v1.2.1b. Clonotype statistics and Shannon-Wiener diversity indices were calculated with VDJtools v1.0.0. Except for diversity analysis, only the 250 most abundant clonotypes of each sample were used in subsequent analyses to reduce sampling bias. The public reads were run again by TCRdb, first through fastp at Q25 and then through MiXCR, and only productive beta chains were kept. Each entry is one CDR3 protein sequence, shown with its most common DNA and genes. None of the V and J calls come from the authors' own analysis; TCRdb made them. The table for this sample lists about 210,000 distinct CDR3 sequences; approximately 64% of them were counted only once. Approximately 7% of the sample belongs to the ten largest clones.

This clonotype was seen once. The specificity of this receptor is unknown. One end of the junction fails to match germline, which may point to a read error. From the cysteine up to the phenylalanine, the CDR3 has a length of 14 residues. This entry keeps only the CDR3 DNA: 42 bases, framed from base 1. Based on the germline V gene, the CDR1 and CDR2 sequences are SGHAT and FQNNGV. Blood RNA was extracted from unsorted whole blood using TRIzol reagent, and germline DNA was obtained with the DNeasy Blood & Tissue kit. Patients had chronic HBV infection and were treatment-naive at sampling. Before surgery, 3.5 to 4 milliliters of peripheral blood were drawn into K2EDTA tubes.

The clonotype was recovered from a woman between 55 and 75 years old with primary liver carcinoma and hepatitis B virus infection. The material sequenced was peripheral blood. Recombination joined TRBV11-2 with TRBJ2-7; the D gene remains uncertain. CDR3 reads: CPSSLGIPSYEQYF. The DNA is TGTCCCAGCAGCTTGGGTATCCCTTCCTACGAGCAGTATTTC. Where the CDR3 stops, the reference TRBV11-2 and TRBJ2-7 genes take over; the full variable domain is EAGVAQSPRYKIIEKRQSVAFWCNPISGHATLYWYQQILGQGPKLLIQFQNNGVVDDSQLPKDRFSAERLKGVDSTLKIQPAKLEDSAVYLCPSSLGIPSYEQYFGPGTRLTVT.